The 24 T cell receptor beta chains listed next were all sequenced from one sample in a study of technical replicates of blood from several donors. Data came from immunoSEQ multiplex PCR; TCRdb stores just in-frame clones and leaves some out. The profile shows tens of thousands of clones, about 96% of them singletons. Input material: T cells isolated from PBMCs. The origin of the receptors is a human donor in good health.

The V and J genes are TRBV5-1 and TRBJ2-2; 9 bases are shared with TRBD1. This CDR3 spans 14 amino acids. Germline CDR1 is SGHRS and CDR2 is YFSETQ. Trimming removed 5 bases from V and 6 bases from J; junction bases left unmatched: 5. DNA of the CDR3: TGCGCCAGCAGTACAGGGGGCGAGGCCGGGGAGCTGTTTTTT. It yields the protein CASSTGGEAGELFF. Using reference TRBV5-1 and TRBJ2-2 for the parts outside the CDR3, the full variable domain is KAGVTQTPRYLIKTRGQQVTLSCSPISGHRSVSWYQQTPGQGLQFLFEYFSETQRNKGNFPGRFSGRQFSNSRSEMNVSTLELGDSALYLCASSTGGEAGELFFGEGSRLTVL.

This sequence joins TRBV30 and TRBJ2-1; TRBD1 matches at 9 bases. The CDR3 extends over 13 amino acids. Germline V CDR1 and CDR2: GTSNPN, SVGIG (reference sequence). V was pared by 3 bases and J by 8 bases, with 5 bases of the junction left unmatched. The DNA for the CDR3 is TGTGCCTGGAGCTACGGACAGGGGCATGAGCAGTTCTTC. Protein product: CAWSYGQGHEQFF. Full variable domain (outside the CDR3, taken from reference TRBV30 and TRBJ2-1): SQTIHQWPATLVQPVGSPLSLECTVEGTSNPNLYWYRQAAGRGLQLLFYSVGIGQISSEVPQNLSASRPQDRQFILSSKKLLLSDSGFYLCAWSYGQGHEQFFGPGTRLTVL.

The V and J genes are TRBV6-1 and TRBJ2-7, with a possible D match to TRBD2 (5 bases). V dropped 8 bases and J dropped 0 bases, with 17 bases sitting between them. The CDR3 is made up of 15 amino acids. Germline assignment: CDR1 MNHNS and CDR2 SASEGT. CDR3 nucleotides: TGTGCCAGCGTCCCAAGGCGGGTTAGCTCCTACGAGCAGTACTTC. It yields the protein CASVPRRVSSYEQYF.

The chain carries TRBV5-1 and TRBJ2-7; tentatively, D is TRBD1 (6 bases). V was shortened by 0 bases and J by 5 bases, with 15 bases between the two germline ends. Germline CDR1 reads SGHRS; CDR2 reads YFSETQ. This CDR3 has 15 amino acids. The CDR3 loop is CASSLVQGGVNEQYF. CDR3 bases: TGCGCCAGCAGCTTGGTACAGGGTGGTGTAAACGAGCAGTACTTC.

This rearrangement joins TRBV11-2 to TRBJ2-7; 8 bases fit TRBD1. Germline lookup yields CDR1 SGHAT and CDR2 FQNNGV. This CDR3 has 15 residues. V lost 0 bases, J lost 2 bases, and 3 bases stayed unmatched. CDR3 bases: TGTGCCAGCAGCTTAGAACAGGGGGGAGCCTACGAGCAGTACTTC. It specifies CASSLEQGGAYEQYF.

V gene TRBV9 combines with J gene TRBJ2-1; possibly TRBD1 for D (5 bases). CDR1 SGDLS and CDR2 YYNGEE come from the germline V gene. This CDR3 contains 15 residues. V gave up 0 bases and J gave up 2 bases, with 9 bases separating them. The CDR3 DNA reads as TGTGCCAGCAGCGTAGGTCAGGGCACCTACAATGAGCAGTTCTTC. Translated, it gives CASSVGQGTYNEQFF.

J is TRBJ2-1 and V is TRBV4-1; D gene ambiguous. Trimming shortened V by 1 base and J by 4 bases, and 8 bases separated the two germline ends. Germline V gene sequence: CDR1 MGHRA, CDR2 YSYEKL. The CDR3 loop spans 14 amino acids. The CDR3 region is CASSQATSYNEQFF. The CDR3 DNA reads as TGCGCCAGCAGCCAAGCGACTTCATACAATGAGCAGTTCTTC.

This chain links TRBV7-8 with TRBJ2-5, with 9 bases lining up with TRBD1. V lost 5 bases, J lost 6 bases, and 7 bases stayed unmatched. Per germline, CDR1 SGHVS and CDR2 FQNEAQ. The CDR3 sequence is 14 residues long. The CDR3 DNA is TGTGCCAGCAGCCAACAGGGGGCGATGCAGACCCAGTACTTC. Translating gives CASSQQGAMQTQYF.

V and J are TRBV11-3 and TRBJ2-7; D not resolved. The CDR3 is 13 residues long. V lost 0 bases and J lost 5, with 8 bases in between. Germline CDR1 SGHNT, CDR2 YENEEA. The CDR3 DNA sequence: TGTGCCAGCAGCTTAGATCTGGGCCACGAGCAGTACTTC. Translation gives CASSLDLGHEQYF.

The genes are TRBV6-6 and TRBJ2-7; 7 nucleotides align to TRBD2. Germline V lookup: CDR1 MNHNY, CDR2 SVGAGI (reference sequence). V lost 7 bases and J lost 3; bases outside the gene matches: 6. This CDR3 contains 13 residues. This CDR3 reads CASKSGDVYEQYF. The CDR3, as DNA: TGTGCCAGCAAGAGCGGGGATGTCTACGAGCAGTACTTC.

On this clone: The germline gene is not matched at one end of the junction; a read error may be the cause. The chain is built from TRBV18 and TRBJ2-7; D is possibly TRBD1 (6 bases). The CDR3 spans 13 residues. The germline CDR1 and CDR2 sequences are KGHSH and LQKENI. The CDR3 nucleotides are TGTGCCAGCTCACCAGGGACATCTCCTTTTCCCAACTTC. Amino acids: CASSPGTSPFPNF.

The V call is TRBV7-9, the J call TRBJ1-5; D gene unclear. In germline, CDR1 is SEHNR, CDR2 FQNEAQ (reference sequence). There are 16 residues in the CDR3. V lost 2 bases to trimming and J lost 7 bases, with 18 bases between them. The CDR3 region is CASSLSSSISGQPQHF. The CDR3 DNA sequence: TGTGCCAGCAGCTTAAGCTCTTCCATTAGCGGGCAGCCCCAGCATTTT.

This chain connects TRBV19 to TRBJ1-1; D unresolved. The CDR3 runs to 15 residues. The germline V gene encodes CDR1 LNHDA and CDR2 SQIVND (reference sequence). Trimming cost V 5 bases and J 0 bases, with 13 bases left between them. The CDR3 loop is CASSENSLLNTEAFF. CDR3 bases: TGTGCCAGTAGTGAAAACAGCCTTTTGAACACTGAAGCTTTCTTT.

The V and J genes are TRBV7-8 and TRBJ2-7; D remains unclear. The germline CDR1 and CDR2 sequences are SGHVS and FQNEAQ. With 1 base removed from V and 6 bases from J, the gap between germline ends came to 7 bases. The CDR3 sequence is 12 residues long. Written as DNA, the CDR3 is TGTGCCAGCAGCTTAGTAGTCGGCGAGCAGTACTTC. Protein: CASSLVVGEQYF.

The J gene is TRBJ2-3, the V gene TRBV28, with TRBD2 matching over 8 bases. J was trimmed by 5 bases and V by 1 base; bases with no gene match: 11. Germline V gene lookup returns CDR1 MDHEN and CDR2 SYDVKM. The CDR3 covers 17 residues. CDR3 loop: CASSLFAGGGAGDTQYF. The CDR3 DNA reads as TGTGCCAGCAGTTTATTCGCCGGGGGGGGCGCGGGAGATACGCAGTATTTT. Looking up the rest from reference TRBV28 and TRBJ2-3 gives the full variable domain: DVKVTQSSRYLVKRTGEKVFLECVQDMDHENMFWYRQDPGLGLRLIYFSYDVKMKEKGDIPEGYSVSREKKERFSLILESASTNQTSMYLCASSLFAGGGAGDTQYFGPGTRLTVL.

This clone has only one observation. The chain carries TRBV15 and TRBJ2-3; TRBD2 is a possible D gene (6 bases). With 5 bases removed from V and 2 bases from J, the gap between germline ends came to 11 bases. The CDR3 is made up of 14 amino acids. Germline CDR1 LNHNV, CDR2 YYDKDF (reference sequence). The CDR3 spells CATSPRGYTDTQYF. The CDR3 coding sequence is TGTGCCACCAGCCCCCGGGGGTACACAGATACGCAGTATTTT.

This chain links TRBV9 with TRBJ2-7, with 12 positions matching TRBD2. The germline V gene has CDR1 SGDLS and CDR2 YYNGEE. V lost 4 bases to trimming and J lost 4 bases; unmatched junction nucleotides: 6. This CDR3 is built from 15 residues. The CDR3 DNA is TGTGCCAGCAGCATTACCGGGACTAGCGGGTACGAGCAGTACTTC. Protein product: CASSITGTSGYEQYF.

The gene calls are TRBV11-2 and TRBJ1-4; D not resolved. Germline V gene data show CDR1 as SGHAT and CDR2 as FQNNGV. Deletions cut 5 bases from V and 8 bases from J, with 9 bases between. The CDR3 is 12 amino acids. The CDR3 nucleotides are TGTGCCAGCAGCGAACTCTGGGAAAAACTGTTTTTT. It encodes CASSELWEKLFF.

The V gene is TRBV29-1, the J gene TRBJ1-1; no definite D call. Germline CDR1 SQVTM, CDR2 ANQGSEA. Trimming took 4 bases from V and 1 from J, leaving 16 bases between them. The CDR3 spans 15 residues. CDR3 sequence reads: CSVGGIGIGNTEAFF. DNA of the CDR3: TGCAGCGTTGGAGGGATTGGGATTGGGAACACTGAAGCTTTCTTT.

The chain is built from TRBV10-3 and TRBJ2-7; D gene unclear. V lost 6 bases and J lost 0, with 9 bases in between. From germline, CDR1 is ENHRY and CDR2 SYGVKD. The CDR3 spans 13 residues. The CDR3, as DNA: TGTGCCATCAGCACCCTGAGCTCCTACGAGCAGTACTTC. Translated, it gives CAISTLSSYEQYF.

This chain uses TRBV7-9 with TRBJ1-1; D is uncertain. The CDR3 runs to 14 residues. V was cut by 6 bases and J by 5 bases, with 16 bases left in between. Germline lookup yields CDR1 SEHNR and CDR2 FQNEAQ (reference sequence). DNA of the CDR3: TGTGCCAGCAGTAAGGGAAGGGAGTTGACTGAAGCTTTCTTT. It translates to CASSKGRELTEAFF.

The genes are TRBV7-2 and TRBJ2-3, with 9 bases that match TRBD2. CDR1 and CDR2 (germline): SGHTA, FQGNSA. The V segment lost 2 bases and the J segment 4 bases; nucleotides outside the gene matches: 7. The CDR3 totals 16 residues. The DNA for the CDR3 is TGTGCCAGCAGCTTACTGGCGGGAGGGCTGGCAGATACGCAGTATTTT. Its translation: CASSLLAGGLADTQYF.

DNA for the CDR3: TGTGCCAGCACCTCACGGGTCAGGGTAGGCGAGACCCAGTACTTC. It specifies CASTSRVRVGETQYF. V usage is TRBV6-6 and J usage is TRBJ2-5; a weak D match, TRBD1 (5 bases). This CDR3 spans 15 amino acids. The germline CDR1 and CDR2 sequences are MNHNY and SVGAGI (reference sequence). The ends were cut back, 7 bases at V and 5 bases at J, with 20 bases in the middle.

The chain employs TRBV6-1 and TRBJ2-5; no firm D call. The CDR3 loop spans 11 amino acids. In germline, CDR1 is MNHNS, CDR2 SASEGT. The ends were cut back, 3 bases at V and 10 bases at J, with 9 bases in the middle. CDR3 coding DNA: TGTGCCAGCAGTGACCCCTATCGCCAGTACTTC. Residues: CASSDPYRQYF.